A selection of T cell receptor beta chains follows, all from one sample in a study of CD8 T cells in Susac syndrome. Each CDR3 protein gets one entry after TCRdb re-called the immunoSEQ multiplex PCR reads with MiXCR. Of about 120,000 distinct CDR3 sequences listed, about nine tenths were seen once; the top ten hold approximately 0.11%. Specimen: CD8+ T cells from PBMCs. The source is a human donor in good health. The CDR3 runs from the conserved cysteine through the conserved F or W. A D gene is named only where the DNA matches it firmly. Only part of the rows carry a size: once, few, many, or a class if the clone is expanded.

D	V	J	size	DNA	CDR3
NA	TRBV12-3/TRBV12-4	TRBJ1-1	NA	TGTGCCAGCAGTCCGGGGAGCCCTGAAGCTTTCTTT	CASSPGSPEAFF
NA	TRBV7-2	TRBJ2-7	NA	TGTGCCAGCAGCTTAGATCCCAGGGCCGAGCAGTACTTC	CASSLDPRAEQYF
NA	TRBV5-1	TRBJ2-4	once	TGCGCCAGCGGACTTAGGGACGAAAACATTCAGTACTTC	CASGLRDENIQYF
NA	TRBV6-2/TRBV6-3	TRBJ2-1	NA	TGTGCCAGCAGTTGGGAAGGTTCCTACAATGAGCAGTTCTTC	CASSWEGSYNEQFF
TRBD2	TRBV7-2	TRBJ2-7	NA	TGTGCCAGCAGCTTTGGCGGGAGCGCCTACGAGCAGTACTTC	CASSFGGSAYEQYF
TRBD1	TRBV7-2	TRBJ1-2	NA	TGTGCCAGCAGCCCGTCGGGACAGGGGCGTCAACTTGGCTACACCTTC	CASSPSGQGRQLGYTF
NA	TRBV4-2	TRBJ2-3	NA	TGTGCCAGCAGCCGGGAGGGACAGCCTCCTACAGATACGCAGTATTTT	CASSREGQPPTDTQYF
NA	TRBV7-2	TRBJ2-3	NA	TGTGCCAGCAGCTTAGCCGGCCTTAGCACAGATACGCAGTATTTT	CASSLAGLSTDTQYF
TRBD1	TRBV11-1	TRBJ1-6	once	TGTGCCAGCAGCATCGGGACAGATAATTCACCCCTCCACTTT	CASSIGTDNSPLHF
NA	TRBV6-6	TRBJ1-5	NA	TGTGCCAGCCTGTGGGGCCGCAATCAGCCCCAGCATTTT	CASLWGRNQPQHF
NA	TRBV18	TRBJ2-7	NA	TGTGCCAGCTCACCACGGTCGGGAATGCCTTACGAGCAGTACTTC	CASSPRSGMPYEQYF
NA	TRBV11-1	TRBJ1-1	NA	TGTGCCAGCAGCTCCAACGGACACTTTGAAGCTTTCTTT	CASSSNGHFEAFF
NA	TRBV19	TRBJ2-5	NA	TGTGCCAGTAGTCTTCAGGGGCCCCAAGAGACCCAGTACTTC	CASSLQGPQETQYF
NA	TRBV21-1	TRBJ2-5	NA	TGTGCCAGCAGCAGAGGATATTACCGCGGAGAGACCCAGTACTTC	CASSRGYYRGETQYF
NA	TRBV7-9	TRBJ2-5	few	TGTGCCAGCAGCTTAGACCAACGGGAGACCCAGTACTTC	CASSLDQRETQYF
NA	TRBV6-2/TRBV6-3	TRBJ1-1	NA	TGTGCCAGTAACCGAGGTCAAATCCCCACTGAAGCTTTCTTT	CASNRGQIPTEAFF
NA	TRBV20-1	TRBJ1-2	NA	TGCAGTGTTCCGGTAGTAGTGGGAACGGATGGCTACACCTTC	CSVPVVVGTDGYTF
TRBD2	TRBV5-1	TRBJ2-2	NA	TGCGCCAGCCTAACCGGGACTAGCGGGTACACCGGGGAGCTGTTTTTT	CASLTGTSGYTGELFF
NA	TRBV19	TRBJ1-3	NA	TGTGCCAGTACCGAGGGGGGAACTGGAACCACCATATATTTT	CASTEGGTGTTIYF
TRBD1	TRBV24-1	TRBJ2-1	NA	TGTGCCACCAGTGATTCCGGGACAGGGGGCGAGCAGTTCTTC	CATSDSGTGGEQFF
NA	TRBV29-1	TRBJ1-2	NA	TGCAGCGTTGATGATTTTTATGGGGGCGGCTATGGCTACACCTTC	CSVDDFYGGGYGYTF
NA	TRBV7-8	TRBJ2-7	NA	TGTGCCAGCAGCCCGCCGGCTGGATTTACTCCACCCGGAAGACGCACTTACGAGCAGTACTTC	CASSPPAGFTPPGRRTYEQYF
TRBD1	TRBV5-1	TRBJ1-2	NA	TGCGCCAGCAGGAGTGATCTAGGACAGGAACCTAACTATGGCTACACCTTC	CASRSDLGQEPNYGYTF
TRBD1	TRBV29-1	TRBJ2-2	NA	TGCAGCGTTCTGACCGGGACAGGTTATACCGGGGAGCTGTTTTTT	CSVLTGTGYTGELFF
NA	TRBV11-2	TRBJ1-1	NA	TGTGCCAGCAGCTTAGCGCGGGGGAGGACGCACACTGAAGCTTTCTTT	CASSLARGRTHTEAFF
NA	TRBV11-2	TRBJ1-1	NA	TGTGCCAGCAGCTGGGCCGATATGATCCCTGAAGCTTTCTTT	CASSWADMIPEAFF
NA	TRBV27	TRBJ2-6	NA	TGTGCCAGCAGTTTAGCCTCTGGGGCCAACGTCCTGACTTTC	CASSLASGANVLTF
TRBD1	TRBV7-2	TRBJ1-1	few	TGTGCCAGCAGCCCGGGACAGGCCAACACTGAAGCTTTCTTT	CASSPGQANTEAFF
NA	TRBV4-3	TRBJ2-2	NA	TGCGCCAGCAGCCACCGCGGCGGCAACACCGGGGAGCTGTTTTTT	CASSHRGGNTGELFF
NA	TRBV2	TRBJ1-1	NA	TGTGCCACCCCCATGCCTACTGAAGCTTTCTTT	CATPMPTEAFF
NA	TRBV2	TRBJ1-1	NA	TGTGCCAGCAGTGAATCCCCGACTGCTCCCGAAGCTTTCTTT	CASSESPTAPEAFF
TRBD1	TRBV29-1	TRBJ1-1	NA	TGCAGCGTTTCCGGGACAGGGGCCCTCCAAGTTCGTACTGAAGCTTTCTTT	CSVSGTGALQVRTEAFF
TRBD1	TRBV20-1	TRBJ1-1	NA	TGCAGTGCTACAGGACAGGGAATTTTGGTCGGGCCTGAAGCTTTCTTT	CSATGQGILVGPEAFF
TRBD2	TRBV5-1	TRBJ2-2	NA	TGCGCCAGCAGCTCCCAAACTAGCGGGAGTATGGCCGGGGAGCTGTTTTTT	CASSSQTSGSMAGELFF
TRBD1	TRBV23-1	TRBJ1-5	NA	TGCGCCAGCAGTCAATCGGGGGCGACAGGGGATCAGCCCCAGCATTTT	CASSQSGATGDQPQHF
NA	TRBV29-1	TRBJ1-1	NA	TGCAGCGTAACCATCGTGACAGGCTCTGAAGCTTTCTTT	CSVTIVTGSEAFF
TRBD1	TRBV5-1	TRBJ1-1	once	TGCGCCAGCAGCCAAACGGGACAGGCCCACACTGAAGCTTTCTTT	CASSQTGQAHTEAFF
NA	TRBV13	TRBJ2-3	NA	TGTGCCAGCAGCTTAGTACGGTCACTTGGGGATACGCAGTATTTT	CASSLVRSLGDTQYF
TRBD1	TRBV6-5	TRBJ1-1	NA	TGTGCCAGCTTAATCGGACAGGGGGGCACTGAAGCTTTCTTT	CASLIGQGGTEAFF
NA	TRBV20-1	TRBJ1-5	NA	TGCAGTGCCCCTCCGGGGGCAGGCAATCAGCCCCAGCATTTT	CSAPPGAGNQPQHF
NA	TRBV7-2	TRBJ1-1	NA	TGTGCCAGCAGCGGACGGCTGACTGAAGCTTTCTTT	CASSGRLTEAFF
NA	TRBV6-6	TRBJ1-1	NA	TGTGCCAGCAGTTATCTACAGGTCATGAACACTGAAGCTTTCTTT	CASSYLQVMNTEAFF
TRBD1	TRBV25-1	TRBJ2-1	NA	TGTGCCAGCAGTGAGTCCGGGACAGGGGACTACAATGAGCAGTTCTTC	CASSESGTGDYNEQFF
NA	TRBV12-3/TRBV12-4	TRBJ2-7	NA	TGTGCCAGCAGTTTATTCGGAACCCCTTACGAGCAGTACTTC	CASSLFGTPYEQYF
NA	TRBV23-1	TRBJ1-1	NA	TGCGCCAGCAGTCAACGGGGTGGGGGAGACACTGAAGCTTTCTTT	CASSQRGGGDTEAFF
NA	TRBV7-2	TRBJ1-1	NA	TGTGCCAGCAGACTGACAGGTGGGAACACTGAAGCTTTCTTT	CASRLTGGNTEAFF
NA	TRBV28	TRBJ1-5	NA	TGTGCCTCCGGTGCAGGGTTCCGTAGCAATCAGCCCCAGCATTTT	CASGAGFRSNQPQHF
TRBD2	TRBV2	TRBJ2-2	few	TGTGCCAGGGCGGGAGGTCCGGGGGAGCTGTTTTTT	CARAGGPGELFF
NA	TRBV6-2/TRBV6-3	TRBJ1-1	few	TGTGCCAGCAGTTCCTCCGCCGGGAACACTGAAGCTTTCTTT	CASSSSAGNTEAFF
NA	TRBV2	TRBJ1-1	NA	TGTGCCAGCAGTGGACCCTTACAGGGAATGAACACTGAAGCTTTCTTT	CASSGPLQGMNTEAFF
NA	TRBV6-6	TRBJ2-7	NA	TGTGCCAGCAGTCTACGCCAGTCCGAGCAGTACTTC	CASSLRQSEQYF
NA	TRBV3-1	TRBJ2-2	NA	TGTGCCAGCAGCCAATTCGGTGGCGGGATCGGGGAGCTGTTTTTT	CASSQFGGGIGELFF
NA	TRBV29-1	TRBJ1-2	NA	TGCAGCGTTCGGGACACCCGAATTACATACTATGGCTACACCTTC	CSVRDTRITYYGYTF
TRBD2	TRBV9	TRBJ2-2	NA	TGTGCCAGCAGCCTAGGAGGACTAGCGGGGGGGACCGGGGAGCTGTTTTTT	CASSLGGLAGGTGELFF
TRBD2	TRBV10-3	TRBJ2-3	NA	TGTGCCACCATATGCCCCGGGACTAGCGGGCCCGGTCCGCCCAACACAGATACGCAGTATTTT	CATICPGTSGPGPPNTDTQYF
TRBD1	TRBV5-1	TRBJ1-1	NA	TGCGCCAGCAGCCCGGGCACCGGGACAGGGAACACTGAAGCTTTCTTT	CASSPGTGTGNTEAFF